What follows are 7 T cell receptor beta chains derived from one specimen sequenced in a study of beta chain bispecific antibodies for T cell cancers. Findings and caveats of the study: The leukemia cells, rather than normal T cells, gave most of the targeted TRBV signal.

MiXCR, run by TCRdb on the 5' RACE reads, gives a single entry per CDR3 protein. The sample carries about 17,000 distinct CDR3 sequences, approximately 2% recorded once. Their recognized antigens are unknown. Either OKT3 anti-CD3 antibody or CD3/CD28 beads expanded T cells from blood mononuclear cells over 3 days. The specimen was healthy donor T cells cultured with leukemia cells. The receptors were gathered from a human donor in good health. Some clones in this sample may be carry-over from other donors' samples.

This clonotype occurred many times. The chain uses TRBV2 and TRBJ2-7, with D perhaps being TRBD1 or TRBD2 (5 bases each). The germline V gene encodes CDR1 SNHLY and CDR2 FYNNEI. V shed 1 base and J shed 7 bases, with 11 bases lying between them. The CDR3 runs 13 residues. CDR3 bases: TGTGCCAGCAGTGAAGGGGACGCCCAAGAGCAGTACTTC. Protein product: CASSEGDAQEQYF.

The V call is TRBV30, the J call TRBJ1-1; D unresolved. The ends were cut back, 0 bases at V and 6 bases at J, with 11 bases in the middle. CDR3 length equals 13 residues. Germline values: CDR1 GTSNPN, CDR2 SVGIG (reference sequence). Written as DNA, the CDR3 is TGTGCCTGGAGTGTATCAGAGCGGGCTGAAGCTTTCTTT. Translating it yields CAWSVSERAEAFF.

This clonotype was counted many times. The chain joins TRBV5-1 to TRBJ2-3, with D perhaps TRBD1 (5 bases). This CDR3 is 15 amino acids long. The V gene lost 0 bases and the J gene lost 3 bases, with 11 bases spanning the gap. Looked up from germline, CDR1 is SGHRS and CDR2 is YFSETQ. The CDR3 nucleotides read TGCGCCAGCAGCTTGGATCCAGGGCTGACAGATACGCAGTATTTT. This codes for CASSLDPGLTDTQYF. The whole variable domain, filled in from reference TRBV5-1 and TRBJ2-3, reads KAGVTQTPRYLIKTRGQQVTLSCSPISGHRSVSWYQQTPGQGLQFLFEYFSETQRNKGNFPGRFSGRQFSNSRSEMNVSTLELGDSALYLCASSLDPGLTDTQYFGPGTRLTVL.

Only a few counts were recorded for this clonotype. The chain employs TRBV19 and TRBJ2-1; D might be TRBD1 (5 bases). Per the germline V gene, CDR1 is LNHDA and CDR2 is SQIVND (reference sequence). CDR3 size: 14 residues. Trimming stripped 6 bases from V and 3 bases from J, with 12 bases between. The CDR3 protein is CASSLQAGYNEQFF. Here the CDR3 DNA reads TGTGCCAGTAGCCTACAGGCAGGCTACAATGAGCAGTTCTTC.

To note about this clonotype: Being one base from a much bigger clone, this may be a read error. The chain joins TRBV20-1 to TRBJ2-7; 10 nucleotides align to TRBD1. Germline V gene lookup returns CDR1 DFQATT and CDR2 SNEGSKA (reference sequence). The CDR3 loop spans 14 amino acids. V trimming: 6 bases; J trimming: 8 bases; junction bases outside the gene matches: 13. In DNA, the CDR3 is TGCAGTGCGGCCGGGACAGGGGTTTGGTACAAGCAGTACTTC. The encoded protein is CSAAGTGVWYKQYF.

This clonotype appeared many times. V gene TRBV9 combines with J gene TRBJ2-5, with D uncertain. Trimming left V 0 bases short and J 0 bases short, with 6 bases between. This CDR3 has 14 amino acids. Germline CDR1 SGDLS, CDR2 YYNGEE. As DNA, the CDR3 is TGTGCCAGCAGCGTAGGGCAGAACCAAGAGACCCAGTACTTC. It encodes CASSVGQNQETQYF. Variable domain in full (rest from reference TRBV9 and TRBJ2-5): DSGVTQTPKHLITATGQRVTLRCSPRSGDLSVYWYQQSLDQGLQFLIQYYNGEERAKGNILERFSAQQFPDLHSELNLSSLELGDSALYFCASSVGQNQETQYFGPGTRLLVL.

Only a few counts were recorded for this clonotype. This chain uses TRBV12-3 or TRBV12-4 with TRBJ2-5; 8 nucleotides line up with TRBD1. Trimming took 5 bases from V and 5 from J; bases not matched to a gene: 7. The CDR3 is 14 residues long. CDR3 loop: CASSLGTGGETQYF. CDR3 bases: TGTGCCAGCAGTCTAGGGACAGGAGGGGAGACCCAGTACTTC.